The 12 T cell receptor beta chains below all came from one sample that was sequenced in a study of blood T cell repertoires in COVID-19. Clones were read by immunoSEQ multiplex PCR, and TCRdb kept only the in-frame ones, dropping some. The sample yields more than 200,000 clones, around four fifths seen once. Source material: peripheral blood. Source of these receptors: a woman older than 75 with COVID-19, enrolled during active disease.

V is TRBV6-2 or TRBV6-3 and J is TRBJ2-1; 7 nucleotides agree with TRBD2. CDR1 is MNHEY, CDR2 SVGEGT, per germline. The trim removed 4 bases at V and 0 bases at J, leaving 9 bases unmatched. This CDR3 has 17 amino acids. CDR3 sequence: CASSSALAESSYNEQFF. CDR3 nucleotide sequence: TGTGCCAGCAGTTCCGCCCTAGCGGAGAGCTCCTACAATGAGCAGTTCTTC.

The V gene is TRBV2, the J gene TRBJ1-2; 12 bases agree with TRBD1. J gave up 4 bases and V 8 bases, and 8 bases lay outside the gene matches. The CDR3 spans 15 residues. Germline CDR1 reads SNHLY; CDR2 reads FYNNEI. CDR3 amino acids: CASLRGQGAGYGYTF. For the CDR3, the DNA is TGTGCCAGCCTAAGGGGACAGGGGGCCGGCTATGGCTACACCTTC.

CDR3 bases: TGTGCCATCAGTGAGTCAGGGGTCTTGAACACTGAAGCTTTCTTT. Its protein is CAISESGVLNTEAFF. The V gene is TRBV10-3, the J gene TRBJ1-1, with D possibly matching TRBD1 (5 bases). Trimming removed 0 bases from V and 0 bases from J, with 8 bases in between. This CDR3 spans 15 amino acids. Germline CDR1 reads ENHRY; CDR2 reads SYGVKD.

The V call is TRBV5-5, the J call TRBJ2-1, with a tentative D call TRBD2 (6 bases). Germline values: CDR1 SGHKS, CDR2 YYEKEE (reference sequence). The length of the CDR3 is 15 residues. The ends were cut back, 4 bases at V and 2 bases at J, with 13 bases in the middle. This chain's CDR3 is CASSLRDLTYNEQFF. As DNA, the CDR3 is TGTGCCAGCAGCCTCCGGGACTTAACCTACAATGAGCAGTTCTTC.

This clone occurred once. The CDR3 loop is CASSPRGGNYGYTF. CDR3 DNA: TGTGCCAGCAGTCCAAGGGGGGGGAACTATGGCTACACCTTC. The rearrangement joins TRBV6-5 to TRBJ1-2; the D gene is possibly TRBD1 (6 bases). Germline CDR1 reads MNHEY; CDR2 reads SVGAGI. The V end lost 5 bases, the J end lost 2 bases, and 12 bases lay between the germline ends. The CDR3 runs 14 residues.

The V gene is TRBV3-1 (or the pseudogene TRBV3-2), the J gene TRBJ2-1, with 8 bases identical to TRBD2. Trimming at V came to 4 bases and at J to 16 bases, leaving 12 bases not matched to a gene. Germline assignment: CDR1 LGHDT and CDR2 YNNKEL (reference sequence). The CDR3 sequence is 13 residues long. The CDR3 DNA is TGTGCCAGCAGCCGCTCACAAGGAGCGGGGGACTTCTTC. Its protein product is CASSRSQGAGDFF.

This rearrangement joins TRBV10-3 to TRBJ1-1; D is possibly TRBD1 (5 bases). Trimming took off 7 bases at V and 2 bases at J, with 8 bases between the two ends. The CDR3 loop spans 12 amino acids. CDR1 and CDR2 (germline): ENHRY, SYGVKD. CDR3 residues: CAIKDTNTEAFF. The CDR3, as DNA: TGTGCCATCAAGGACACTAACACTGAAGCTTTCTTT.

The chain employs TRBV9 and TRBJ1-4; possible D gene TRBD1, 6 bases. Germline assignment: CDR1 SGDLS and CDR2 YYNGEE. V lost 3 bases to trimming and J lost 0 bases, with 12 bases between them. The CDR3 has 16 amino acids. CDR3 region: CASSASGVATNEKLFF. In DNA form, the CDR3 reads TGTGCCAGCAGCGCCTCAGGGGTTGCAACTAATGAAAAACTGTTTTTT.

The gene calls are TRBV6-2 or TRBV6-3 and TRBJ1-5, with 7 bases lining up with TRBD1. CDR1 is MNHEY and CDR2 is SVGEGT in the germline V gene. The CDR3 is made up of 14 amino acids. With V trimmed by 5 bases and J by 2 bases, 3 bases remained unmatched. CDR3 in amino acids: CASSTGARNQPQHF. The CDR3 DNA reads as TGTGCCAGCAGTACAGGGGCCCGCAATCAGCCCCAGCATTTT.

V and J are TRBV11-2 and TRBJ1-2, with TRBD1 as a possible D gene (5 bases). Germline CDR1 reads SGHAT; CDR2 reads FQNNGV. V lost 2 bases to trimming and J lost 7 bases, with 11 bases between them. The CDR3 totals 13 residues. CDR3 sequence: CASSLFGGGGYTF. CDR3 DNA sequence: TGTGCCAGCAGCTTATTCGGGGGAGGTGGCTACACCTTC. The full variable domain, its missing parts supplied by reference TRBV11-2 and TRBJ1-2, is EAGVAQSPRYKIIEKRQSVAFWCNPISGHATLYWYQQILGQGPKLLIQFQNNGVVDDSQLPKDRFSAERLKGVDSTLKIQPAKLEDSAVYLCASSLFGGGGYTFGSGTRLTVV.

The chain uses TRBV11-2 and TRBJ1-2, with unresolved D. The CDR3 totals 13 residues. Trimming stripped 3 bases from V and 6 bases from J, with 11 bases between. Germline CDR1 and CDR2: SGHAT and FQNNGV. The CDR3 DNA reads TGTGCCAGCAGCTTGTGGCAGCGGGATGGCTACACCTTC. Amino acids: CASSLWQRDGYTF.

The chain uses TRBV11-2 and TRBJ2-1, with 11 bases aligning to TRBD2. Trimming cost V 3 bases and J 3 bases; bases outside gene matches: 1. The CDR3 is made up of 15 amino acids. Germline CDR1 SGHAT, CDR2 FQNNGV. CDR3 protein: CASSFSGGVYNEQFF. The CDR3 DNA follows: TGTGCCAGCAGCTTTAGCGGGGGGGTCTACAATGAGCAGTTCTTC.